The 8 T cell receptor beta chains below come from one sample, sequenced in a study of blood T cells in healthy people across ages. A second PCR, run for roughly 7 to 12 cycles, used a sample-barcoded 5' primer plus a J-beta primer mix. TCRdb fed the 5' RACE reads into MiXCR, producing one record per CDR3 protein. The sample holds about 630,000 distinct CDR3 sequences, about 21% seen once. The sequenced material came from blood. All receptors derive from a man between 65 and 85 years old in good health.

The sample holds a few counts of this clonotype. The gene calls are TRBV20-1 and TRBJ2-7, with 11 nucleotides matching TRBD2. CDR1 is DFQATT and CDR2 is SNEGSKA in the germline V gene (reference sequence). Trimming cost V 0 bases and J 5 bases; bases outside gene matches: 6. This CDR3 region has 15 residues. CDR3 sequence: CSARDGTSGSHEQYF. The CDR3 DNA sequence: TGCAGTGCTAGAGATGGCACTAGCGGGAGCCACGAGCAGTACTTC.

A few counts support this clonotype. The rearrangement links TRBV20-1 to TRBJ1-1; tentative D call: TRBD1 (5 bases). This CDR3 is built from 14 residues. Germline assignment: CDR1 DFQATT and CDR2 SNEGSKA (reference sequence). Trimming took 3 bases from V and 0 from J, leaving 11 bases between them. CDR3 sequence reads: CSASDVRVNTEAFF. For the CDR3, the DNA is TGCAGTGCTAGTGACGTCAGGGTGAACACTGAAGCTTTCTTT.

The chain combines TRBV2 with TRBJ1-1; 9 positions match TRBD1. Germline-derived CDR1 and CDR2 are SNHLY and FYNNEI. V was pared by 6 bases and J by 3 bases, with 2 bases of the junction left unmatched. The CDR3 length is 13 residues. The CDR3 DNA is TGTGCCAGCAGGGGACAGGGCGACACTGAAGCTTTCTTT. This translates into CASRGQGDTEAFF.

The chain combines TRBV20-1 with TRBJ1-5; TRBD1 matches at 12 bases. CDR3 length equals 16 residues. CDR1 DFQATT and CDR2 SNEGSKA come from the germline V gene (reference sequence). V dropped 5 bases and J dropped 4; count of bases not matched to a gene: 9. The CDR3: CSAAGTGGRRNQPQHF. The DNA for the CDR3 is TGCAGTGCTGCCGGGACAGGGGGCCGTCGAAATCAGCCCCAGCATTTT.

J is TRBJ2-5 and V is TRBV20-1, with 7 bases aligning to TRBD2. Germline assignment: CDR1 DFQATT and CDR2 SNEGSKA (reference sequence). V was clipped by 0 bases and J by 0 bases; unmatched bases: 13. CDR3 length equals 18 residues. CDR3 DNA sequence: TGCAGTGCTAGAGATTTGGGGAATAGCGGGCAATACCAAGAGACCCAGTACTTC. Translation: CSARDLGNSGQYQETQYF.

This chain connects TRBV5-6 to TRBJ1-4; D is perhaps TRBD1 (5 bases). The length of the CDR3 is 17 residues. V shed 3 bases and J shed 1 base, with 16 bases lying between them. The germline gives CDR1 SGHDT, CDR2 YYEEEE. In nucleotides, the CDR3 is TGTGCCAGCAGCTCCCGGGGCAGGGAGGGAACTAATGAAAAACTGTTTTTT. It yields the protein CASSSRGREGTNEKLFF.

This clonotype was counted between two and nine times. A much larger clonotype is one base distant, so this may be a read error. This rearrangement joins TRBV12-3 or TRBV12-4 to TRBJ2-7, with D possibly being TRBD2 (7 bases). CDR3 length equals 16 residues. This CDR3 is CASSSLLGRGSYEQHF. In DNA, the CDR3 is TGTGCCAGCAGCTCCTTGTTGGGGAGGGGGTCCTACGAGCAGCACTTC.

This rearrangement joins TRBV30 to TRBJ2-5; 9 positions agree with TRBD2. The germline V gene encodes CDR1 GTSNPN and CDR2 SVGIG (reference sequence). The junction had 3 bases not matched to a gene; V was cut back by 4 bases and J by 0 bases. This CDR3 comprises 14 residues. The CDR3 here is CAWKASGNQETQYF. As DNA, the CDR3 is TGTGCCTGGAAGGCTAGCGGGAACCAAGAGACCCAGTACTTC.